The 30 T cell receptor beta chains below were found in one sample sequenced in a study of cytomegalovirus exposure and HLA in healthy donors. The PCR made use of 60 Vbeta and 13 Jbeta primers. This table comes from immunoSEQ multiplex PCR, and its TCRdb copy is limited to in-frame clones, with some not included. The sample holds 150,000 or so clones, 80% seen once. Source material: PBMCs. These receptors came from a man aged 50 or older in good health and CMV-seronegative.

This chain connects TRBV10-1 to TRBJ1-1; 8 bases agree with TRBD1. The germline V gene has CDR1 WNHNN and CDR2 SYGVQD (reference sequence). The length of the CDR3 is 16 residues. Trimming removed 0 bases from V and 1 base from J; junction bases left unmatched: 4. CDR3 in DNA: TGCGCCAGCAGTGAGTCCAGGACAGGGAAGAACACTGAAGCTTTCTTT. It encodes CASSESRTGKNTEAFF.

The rearrangement joins TRBV5-4 to TRBJ1-6; D gene uncertain. This CDR3 is 17 amino acids long. Germline CDR1 SGHNT, CDR2 YYREEE (reference sequence). Trimming removed 6 bases at V and 0 bases at J, with 16 bases between. This CDR3 is CASTRGVPGSYNSPLHF. In DNA, the CDR3 is TGTGCCAGCACCCGGGGAGTGCCGGGCTCCTATAATTCACCCCTCCACTTT. The entire variable domain, with the rest obtained from reference TRBV5-4 and TRBJ1-6, is as follows: ETGVTQSPTHLIKTRGQQVTLRCSSQSGHNTVSWYQQALGQGPQFIFQYYREEENGRGNFPPRFSGLQFPNYSSELNVNALELDDSALYLCASTRGVPGSYNSPLHFGNGTRLTVT.

The chain links TRBV5-8 to TRBJ2-1; D is perhaps TRBD2 (6 bases). Germline lookup yields CDR1 SGHTS and CDR2 YDEGEE. The CDR3 consists of 16 residues. V lost 0 bases, J lost 0 bases, and 10 bases lay in between. The CDR3 region is CASSLARLGSYNEQFF. CDR3 DNA: TGTGCCAGCAGCTTGGCTAGACTAGGCTCCTACAATGAGCAGTTCTTC.

As DNA, the CDR3 is TGTGCTAGTGGTTTGAGCGGATATGGAAACACCATATATTTT. Its protein is CASGLSGYGNTIYF. The chain has TRBV12-5 and TRBJ1-3; D call uncertain. Trimming removed 2 bases from V and 3 bases from J, with 8 bases in between. The CDR3 has 14 amino acids. Germline assignment: CDR1 LGHNT and CDR2 FRNRAP.

The V and J genes are TRBV7-8 and TRBJ2-5, with TRBD2 identical over 9 bases. CDR3 size: 16 residues. V gave up 5 bases and J gave up 2 bases; unmatched junction bases: 9. Germline CDR1 and CDR2: SGHVS and FQNEAQ. CDR3 region: CASSPGTSRLQETQYF. CDR3 bases: TGTGCCAGCAGCCCGGGGACTAGCCGATTACAAGAGACCCAGTACTTC.

This chain uses TRBV19 with TRBJ1-3; a weak D match, TRBD1 (6 bases). Germline lookup yields CDR1 LNHDA and CDR2 SQIVND (reference sequence). V dropped 6 bases and J dropped 0 bases, with 15 bases sitting between them. The CDR3 contains 16 residues. The CDR3 reads CASRPLGADSGNTIYF. CDR3 in DNA: TGTGCCAGTAGGCCGTTGGGGGCGGACTCTGGAAACACCATATATTTT. The full variable domain, in which reference TRBV19 and TRBJ1-3 provide the parts outside the CDR3, is DGGITQSPKYLFRKEGQNVTLSCEQNLNHDAMYWYRQDPGQGLRLIYYSQIVNDFQKGDIAEGYSVSREKKESFPLTVTSAQKNPTAFYLCASRPLGADSGNTIYFGEGSWLTVV.

V is TRBV7-2 and J is TRBJ2-1, with 9 bases identical to TRBD2. The germline V gene encodes CDR1 SGHTA and CDR2 FQGNSA. This CDR3 is built from 19 residues. V shed 2 bases and J 0 bases; nucleotides not matched to a gene: 11. The CDR3 region has the DNA TGTGCCAGCAGCTTACTGGCCCTCGGACTAGCGCGCTCCTACAATGAGCAGTTCTTC. It is translated as CASSLLALGLARSYNEQFF.

Only one count was recorded for this clone. The V call is TRBV5-1, the J call TRBJ2-7; the D is unclear. The CDR3 length is 13 residues. Deletions cut 1 base from V and 6 bases from J, with 11 bases between. In germline, CDR1 is SGHRS, CDR2 YFSETQ. The CDR3 sequence: CASSLLVNGEQYF. CDR3 coding DNA: TGCGCCAGCAGCTTGCTGGTAAACGGCGAGCAGTACTTC.

The V gene is TRBV7-9, the J gene TRBJ1-2; possible D gene TRBD1, 5 bases. Between the trimmed V and J ends, which lost 5 bases and 7 bases, there was a span of 14 bases. The CDR3 totals 13 residues. Germline lookup yields CDR1 SEHNR and CDR2 FQNEAQ (reference sequence). The CDR3 loop reads CASSPGAPGGYTF. The CDR3 DNA reads TGTGCCAGCAGCCCTGGGGCACCGGGTGGCTACACCTTC.

The V and J genes are TRBV5-1 and TRBJ2-7; 8 nucleotides align to TRBD2. The CDR3 has 14 amino acids. Per germline, CDR1 SGHRS and CDR2 YFSETQ. Trimming took 0 bases from V and 1 from J; bases not matched to a gene: 0. In DNA, the CDR3 is TGCGCCAGCAGCTTGGGCGGGGGGTCCTACGAGCAGTACTTC. The encoded protein is CASSLGGGSYEQYF.

V and J are TRBV6-6 and TRBJ2-3, with 8 nucleotides matching TRBD2. The ends lost 2 bases at V and 3 bases at J; junction bases unmatched: 4. The length of the CDR3 is 15 residues. Per the germline V gene, CDR1 is MNHNY and CDR2 is SVGAGI (reference sequence). This CDR3 is CASSYSGSRTDTQYF. CDR3 coding DNA: TGTGCCAGCAGTTACAGCGGGAGCAGGACAGATACGCAGTATTTT.

CDR3: CASSPLSGGAPDTQYF. CDR3 nucleotides: TGTGCCAGCAGCCCTTTAAGCGGGGGGGCCCCAGATACGCAGTATTTT. The V call is TRBV7-3, the J call TRBJ2-3; 10 bases line up with TRBD2. Germline V lookup: CDR1 SGHTA, CDR2 FQGTGA. The CDR3 is 16 amino acids. Trimming cost V 5 bases and J 4 bases; bases outside gene matches: 9.

The rearrangement uses TRBV2 and TRBJ2-7; maybe TRBD2 (6 bases). V was shortened by 5 bases and J by 4 bases, with 12 bases between the two germline ends. Germline V lookup: CDR1 SNHLY, CDR2 FYNNEI. The CDR3 consists of 13 residues. CDR3 sequence (DNA): TGTGCCAGCAGTAGGCTAGCGCGGTACGAGCAGTACTTC. Translated, it gives CASSRLARYEQYF. The whole variable domain, filled in from reference TRBV2 and TRBJ2-7, reads EPEVTQTPSHQVTQMGQEVILRCVPISNHLYFYWYRQILGQKVEFLVSFYNNEISEKSEIFDDQFSVERPDGSNFTLKIRSTKLEDSAMYFCASSRLARYEQYFGPGTRLTVT.

The V call is TRBV19, the J call TRBJ1-2; D uncertain. This CDR3 spans 14 amino acids. Per germline, CDR1 LNHDA and CDR2 SQIVND (reference sequence). V shed 1 base and J shed 5 bases, with 11 bases lying between them. The CDR3 spells CASSIGSQTYGYTF. The CDR3 DNA reads as TGTGCCAGTAGTATAGGTAGCCAGACTTATGGCTACACCTTC. Drawing the rest from reference TRBV19 and TRBJ1-2, the complete variable domain is DGGITQSPKYLFRKEGQNVTLSCEQNLNHDAMYWYRQDPGQGLRLIYYSQIVNDFQKGDIAEGYSVSREKKESFPLTVTSAQKNPTAFYLCASSIGSQTYGYTFGSGTRLTVV.

The chain has TRBV4-2 and TRBJ2-3, with D unclear. The CDR3 totals 13 residues. V lost 0 bases and J 4 bases, leaving 5 bases between the germline ends. CDR1 is LGHNA, CDR2 YNFKEQ, per germline. CDR3 region: CASSQDPADTQYF. The DNA of the CDR3 is TGTGCCAGCAGCCAAGATCCAGCAGATACGCAGTATTTT.

The rearrangement uses TRBV5-1 and TRBJ1-1; weak D call: TRBD1 (5 bases). CDR3 length: 14 amino acids. With 4 bases removed from V and 5 bases from J, the gap between germline ends came to 15 bases. Germline CDR1 SGHRS, CDR2 YFSETQ. The CDR3 sequence: CASSPPGGGTEAFF. The CDR3 DNA reads TGCGCCAGCAGCCCTCCGGGTGGGGGGACTGAAGCTTTCTTT.

The rearrangement joins TRBV6-6 to TRBJ2-7, with a weak D call TRBD2 (6 bases). The CDR3 runs 16 residues. Germline V gene sequence: CDR1 MNHNY, CDR2 SVGAGI (reference sequence). V lost 6 bases to trimming and J lost 6 bases, with 24 bases between them. The CDR3 spells CASSSRRAADFGEQYF. The CDR3 nucleotides are TGTGCCAGCAGCTCTAGGAGGGCGGCGGATTTTGGCGAGCAGTACTTC.

The count of this clone is one. This chain uses TRBV5-4 with TRBJ1-5, with D possibly matching TRBD1 (6 bases). The CDR3 consists of 14 residues. Germline lookup yields CDR1 SGHNT and CDR2 YYREEE (reference sequence). Trimming pared 3 bases from V and 5 bases from J, leaving 12 bases between. The CDR3 region has the DNA TGTGCCAGCAGCTCCGGGACATCAGATCAGCCCCAGCATTTT. This gives the protein CASSSGTSDQPQHF.

The rearrangement uses TRBV28 and TRBJ1-4, with TRBD1 matching over 7 bases. J gave up 0 bases and V 3 bases, and 10 bases lay outside the gene matches. The CDR3 consists of 18 residues. Looked up from germline, CDR1 is MDHEN and CDR2 is SYDVKM. CDR3 bases: TGTGCCAGCAGTTTGAGGTTCGGGCAGGGGGCAACTAATGAAAAACTGTTTTTT. It specifies CASSLRFGQGATNEKLFF.

The chain couples TRBV14 to TRBJ1-1; no definite D call. The germline gives CDR1 SGHDN, CDR2 FVKESK. The V end was cut by 4 bases, the J end by 4 bases, with 13 bases between. CDR3 size: 14 residues. DNA for the CDR3: TGTGCCAGCAGCCTTCCCTTCCTAGCCACTGAAGCTTTCTTT. This translates into CASSLPFLATEAFF.

The rearrangement links TRBV2 to TRBJ2-3; D is perhaps TRBD2 (5 bases). V was trimmed by 7 bases and J by 1 base, leaving 12 bases between them. The CDR3 has 14 residues. Germline CDR1 and CDR2: SNHLY and FYNNEI. CDR3 DNA: TGTGCCAGCACCTGGGCGGGTCGCACAGATACGCAGTATTTT. Its protein is CASTWAGRTDTQYF. The variable domain in full, with the rest retrieved from reference TRBV2 and TRBJ2-3, is EPEVTQTPSHQVTQMGQEVILRCVPISNHLYFYWYRQILGQKVEFLVSFYNNEISEKSEIFDDQFSVERPDGSNFTLKIRSTKLEDSAMYFCASTWAGRTDTQYFGPGTRLTVL.

On this clone itself: The sample contains more than one DNA sequence encoding this CDR3. V gene TRBV7-6 combines with J gene TRBJ1-4, with a weak D call TRBD1 (6 bases). Germline CDR1 and CDR2: SGHVS and FNYEAQ. Trimming took 5 bases from V and 6 from J, leaving 16 bases between them. The CDR3 spans 15 residues. CDR3 amino acids: CASSTQRGGDEKLFF. DNA of the CDR3: TGTGCCAGCAGCACCCAGAGGGGGGGGGATGAAAAACTGTTTTTT.

This chain joins TRBV9 and TRBJ2-3; TRBD1 aligns across 8 bases. The CDR3 spans 16 residues. V lost 4 bases to trimming and J lost 1 base; unmatched junction nucleotides: 8. Germline V gene data show CDR1 as SGDLS and CDR2 as YYNGEE. In DNA, the CDR3 is TGTGCCAGCAGCACCCGACAGGGGCCCGGCACAGATACGCAGTATTTT. Residues: CASSTRQGPGTDTQYF. Full variable domain (remainder filled in from reference TRBV9 and TRBJ2-3): DSGVTQTPKHLITATGQRVTLRCSPRSGDLSVYWYQQSLDQGLQFLIQYYNGEERAKGNILERFSAQQFPDLHSELNLSSLELGDSALYFCASSTRQGPGTDTQYFGPGTRLTVL.

V gene TRBV5-5 combines with J gene TRBJ1-5; a possible D gene is TRBD1 (5 bases). Germline values: CDR1 SGHKS, CDR2 YYEKEE (reference sequence). The ends were cut back, 7 bases at V and 7 bases at J, with 15 bases in the middle. The CDR3 totals 13 residues. The chain's CDR3 is CASSSGPGQPQHF. The CDR3 nucleotides read TGTGCCAGCTCCTCAGGGCCCGGCCAGCCCCAGCATTTT. Looking up the rest from reference TRBV5-5 and TRBJ1-5 gives the full variable domain: DAGVTQSPTHLIKTRGQQVTLRCSPISGHKSVSWYQQVLGQGPQFIFQYYEKEERGRGNFPDRFSARQFPNYSSELNVNALLLGDSALYLCASSSGPGQPQHFGDGTRLSIL.

Details on this clone: A junction end diverges from the germline sequence, so it may reflect a read error. V is TRBV27 and J is TRBJ1-4; tentative D call: TRBD1 (5 bases). Germline V gene sequence: CDR1 MNHEY, CDR2 SMNVEV (reference sequence). The CDR3 has 15 residues. CDR3 protein: CASSLSWQTGEKLLF. CDR3 DNA: TGTGCCAGCAGTTTATCGTGGCAGACGGGGGAAAAACTGCTTTTT.

This clone was picked up one time. This chain joins TRBV6-1 and TRBJ1-5; D uncertain. This CDR3 is 17 amino acids long. CDR1 MNHNS and CDR2 SASEGT come from the germline V gene. Trimming cost V 0 bases and J 7 bases, with 19 bases left between them. The DNA of the CDR3 is TGTGCCAGCAGTGAAGCAATGGTTTGGAGGGCCATACAGCCCCAGCATTTT. Translated: CASSEAMVWRAIQPQHF.

V gene TRBV18 combines with J gene TRBJ2-3; TRBD2 agrees at 10 bases. The germline V gene encodes CDR1 KGHSH and CDR2 LQKENI. The CDR3 totals 15 residues. J was trimmed by 3 bases and V by 3 bases; bases with no gene match: 3. CDR3 protein: CASSPGTSATDTQYF. In DNA, the CDR3 is TGTGCCAGCTCACCCGGGACTAGCGCGACAGATACGCAGTATTTT. The whole variable domain, filled in from reference TRBV18 and TRBJ2-3, reads NAGVMQNPRHLVRRRGQEARLRCSPMKGHSHVYWYRQLPEEGLKFMVYLQKENIIDESGMPKERFSAEFPKEGPSILRIQQVVRGDSAAYFCASSPGTSATDTQYFGPGTRLTVL.

This clone was observed once. The rearrangement uses TRBV9 and TRBJ1-1, with a tentative D call TRBD1 (6 bases). Per germline, CDR1 SGDLS and CDR2 YYNGEE. This CDR3 comprises 13 residues. With 2 bases removed from V and 5 bases from J, the gap between germline ends came to 10 bases. In DNA form, the CDR3 reads TGTGCCAGCAGCGTCTCTCAGGGGACTGAAGCTTTCTTT. Translation: CASSVSQGTEAFF.

The genes are TRBV9 and TRBJ1-1; TRBD1 is a possible D gene (6 bases). V was trimmed by 6 bases and J by 5 bases, leaving 20 bases between them. The CDR3 is made up of 15 amino acids. Per the germline V gene, CDR1 is SGDLS and CDR2 is YYNGEE. Here the CDR3 DNA reads TGTGCCAGCACCCGGACAGACGAAAGTTGGACTGAAGCTTTCTTT. Translation gives CASTRTDESWTEAFF.

The chain combines TRBV6-5 with TRBJ2-7; D is perhaps TRBD1 (6 bases). This CDR3 comprises 16 residues. Germline V lookup: CDR1 MNHEY, CDR2 SVGAGI. Trimming took 3 bases from V and 2 from J, leaving 17 bases between them. The CDR3 sequence: CASSYVATGTPYEQYF. CDR3 sequence (DNA): TGTGCCAGCAGTTATGTAGCGACAGGAACCCCCTACGAGCAGTACTTC.